This is a list of T cell receptor beta chains from one sample in a study of early T cells in non-severe SARS-CoV-2 infection. TCRdb recomputed calls from the 5' RACE reads with MiXCR, one row per CDR3 protein. This sample carries more than 20,000 distinct CDR3 sequences, 4.2% of them seen once, and the ten largest clones take 4.4%. Sequencing used whole blood. The receptors shown here come from an adult who was a healthcare worker with PCR-confirmed SARS-CoV-2 infection or an uninfected control (not recorded which). Both conserved end residues are part of each CDR3. The order of the fields is J gene, D gene, V gene, clone size, CDR3 protein, CDR3 DNA. A D gene is named only where the DNA matches it firmly. Clone sizes are given selectively: once, few, many, or a class where the clone is expanded.

>TRBJ2-6|TRBD1|TRBV18|.
CASSPGTGTSGANVLTF
TGTGCCAGCTCTCCCGGGACAGGGACGTCTGGGGCCAACGTCCTGACTTTC
>TRBJ2-7|.|TRBV5-1|.
CASSLGNIAYEQYF
TGCGCCAGCAGCTTGGGAAATATAGCCTACGAGCAGTACTTC
>TRBJ2-7|.|TRBV25-1|many
CASTAGGQGEQYF
TGTGCCAGCACCGCCGGGGGGCAGGGCGAGCAGTACTTC
>TRBJ2-7|TRBD2|TRBV18|many
CASSPPAGAGEQYF
TGTGCCAGCTCACCACCAGCGGGAGCGGGCGAGCAGTACTTC
>TRBJ2-5|TRBD1|TRBV5-1|few
CASSFAGTGGQETQYF
TGCGCCAGCAGCTTCGCCGGGACAGGGGGCCAAGAGACCCAGTACTTC
>TRBJ1-2|.|TRBV20-1|many
CSAQYGGGYTF
TGCAGTGCCCAGTACGGGGGAGGCTACACCTTC
>TRBJ2-3|TRBD2|TRBV28|many
CASSLLRTSGSADTQYF
TGTGCCAGCAGTCTTCTTCGGACTAGCGGGAGCGCAGATACGCAGTATTTT
>TRBJ2-2|TRBD1|TRBV12-3/TRBV12-4|many
CASSGDRVAGELFF
TGTGCCAGCAGTGGGGACAGGGTGGCCGGGGAGCTGTTTTTT
>TRBJ2-7|TRBD2|TRBV19|.
CASSREGSSSYEQYF
TGTGCCAGTAGTAGGGAGGGGTCCTCCTCCTACGAGCAGTACTTC
>TRBJ2-3|.|TRBV10-3|many
CAISRTAPDTQYF
TGTGCCATCAGTAGAACAGCACCAGATACGCAGTATTTT
>TRBJ1-6|TRBD1|TRBV20-1|many
CSARTGGISNSPLHF
TGCAGTGCTAGGACAGGGGGCATCTCTAATTCACCCCTCCACTTT
>TRBJ2-5|.|TRBV7-3|.
CVSSRRNQETQYF
TGTGTCAGCAGCCGGAGAAACCAAGAGACCCAGTACTTC
>TRBJ1-1|.|TRBV7-9|.
CASSLTGGYTEAFF
TGTGCCAGCAGTCTAACGGGCGGGTACACTGAAGCTTTCTTT
>TRBJ1-3|.|TRBV5-1|many
CASSLAGMNSGNTIYF
TGCGCCAGCAGCTTGGCAGGAATGAACTCTGGAAACACCATATATTTT
>TRBJ2-3|.|TRBV3-1|.
CASSQDRAGAPSTDTQYF
TGTGCCAGCAGCCAAGATCGGGCGGGGGCCCCTAGCACAGATACGCAGTATTTT
>TRBJ2-3|.|TRBV20-1|many
CSAFRADTQYF
TGCAGTGCCTTTCGTGCAGATACGCAGTATTTT
>TRBJ2-1|.|TRBV30|.
CAWSQPGRTLSDEQFF
TGTGCCTGGAGCCAACCGGGGAGGACTTTATCCGATGAGCAGTTCTTC
>TRBJ2-5|.|TRBV20-1|few
CSARAQGQYF
TGCAGTGCTAGAGCCCAGGGCCAGTACTTC
>TRBJ2-7|.|TRBV18|many
CASSPQGAGNRYYEQYF
TGTGCCAGCTCACCACAAGGCGCGGGTAATAGGTACTACGAGCAGTACTTC
>TRBJ2-5|.|TRBV5-1|medium-sized
CASSPGVAETQYF
TGCGCCAGCTCCCCCGGAGTAGCAGAGACCCAGTACTTC
>TRBJ2-2|.|TRBV20-1|many
CSAKEARSTGELFF
TGCAGTGCTAAAGAGGCTAGGAGCACCGGGGAGCTGTTTTTT
>TRBJ1-4|TRBD1|TRBV4-1|.
CASSQEGQGNEKLFF
TGCGCCAGCAGCCAAGAGGGACAGGGTAATGAAAAACTGTTTTTT
>TRBJ2-1|.|TRBV5-6|many
CASSLALSSREQFF
TGTGCCAGCAGCTTGGCCCTGAGTTCCAGGGAGCAGTTCTTC
>TRBJ1-4|.|TRBV3-1|many
CASRYAPNEKLFF
TGTGCCAGCCGGTATGCGCCTAATGAAAAACTGTTTTTT
>TRBJ2-1|.|TRBV12-3/TRBV12-4|many
CASSLGQSDNEQFF
TGTGCCAGCAGCCTGGGGCAGAGCGACAATGAGCAGTTCTTC
>TRBJ2-3|.|TRBV20-1|medium-sized
CSASDASATDTQYF
TGCAGTGCTAGCGATGCGAGCGCCACAGATACGCAGTATTTT
>TRBJ2-5|.|TRBV3-1|many
CASSQGVQETQYF
TGTGCCAGCAGCCAAGGGGTACAAGAGACCCAGTACTTC
>TRBJ2-6|TRBD1|TRBV19|many
CASSIGQGLVANVLTF
TGTGCCAGTAGTATAGGACAGGGATTAGTTGCCAACGTCCTGACTTTC
>TRBJ1-5|.|TRBV6-1|many
CASSPRGSGRNQPQHF
TGTGCCAGCAGTCCCAGGGGTTCAGGCCGCAATCAGCCCCAGCATTTT
>TRBJ1-1|TRBD1|TRBV29-1|medium-sized
CSAHPGQDEAFF
TGCAGCGCCCATCCGGGACAGGATGAAGCTTTCTTT
>TRBJ2-1|.|TRBV11-3|few
CASSKQFF
TGTGCCAGCTCCAAGCAGTTCTTC
>TRBJ2-5|.|TRBV7-6|few
CASSLGAAQETQYF
TGTGCCAGCAGCTTAGGGGCAGCCCAAGAGACCCAGTACTTC
>TRBJ2-2|TRBD1|TRBV6-6|many
CASSHGQGDTGELFF
TGTGCCAGCAGTCACGGACAGGGGGACACCGGGGAGCTGTTTTTT
>TRBJ2-2|.|TRBV18|many
CASSSGETLNTGELFF
TGTGCCAGCTCGTCTGGGGAGACTCTGAACACCGGGGAGCTGTTTTTT
>TRBJ2-1|TRBD1|TRBV7-2|medium-sized
CASSFTGTAYNEQFF
TGTGCCAGCAGCTTTACCGGGACAGCCTACAATGAGCAGTTCTTC